This is a list of T cell receptor beta chains from one sample in a study of beta chain features in type 1 diabetes. TCRdb's table, derived via immunoSEQ multiplex PCR, lists solely in-frame clones and lacks some. The sample has some 170,000 clones, roughly 59% seen once. The source material was naive CD4+ T cells from blood. Receptors originate from a young man with type 1 diabetes. CDR3s include the opening cysteine and the closing phenylalanine or tryptophan. A D gene is named only where the DNA matches it firmly. Not every row has a clone size; where given, it reads once, few, many or a size class.

d_call	cdr3_length	clone_size	v_call	j_call	cdr3_nt	cdr3_aa
TRBD2	16	NA	TRBV4-3	TRBJ2-3	TGCGCCAGCAGCCGCAGGACTAGCGGGGGTGCAGATACGCAGTATTTT	CASSRRTSGGADTQYF
NA	14	once	TRBV4-3	TRBJ1-2	TGCGCCAGCAGCCAAGATTTTACTTCATATGGCTACACCTTC	CASSQDFTSYGYTF
NA	15	NA	TRBV7-2	TRBJ2-3	TGTGCCAGCAGCTTAAGCTCTGGTCAGACAGATACGCAGTATTTT	CASSLSSGQTDTQYF
TRBD2	18	few	TRBV15	TRBJ2-5	TGTGCCACCAGCAGGGGAGGTACCAGCGGGGGGGACCAAGAGACCCAGTACTTC	CATSRGGTSGGDQETQYF
TRBD2	15	NA	TRBV4-3	TRBJ2-3	TGCGCCAGCAGCCACCAACAAGGGAGGGCAGATACGCAGTATTTT	CASSHQQGRADTQYF
TRBD1	12	few	TRBV14	TRBJ2-3	TGTGCCAGCAGCCAGACAGGGTATACGCAGTATTTT	CASSQTGYTQYF
NA	11	few	TRBV29-1	TRBJ2-3	TGCAGCGTGGACGGGGGAGATACGCAGTATTTT	CSVDGGDTQYF
TRBD1	13	NA	TRBV13	TRBJ1-6	TGTGCCAGCAGCCGAACAGGGGGGTCACCCCTCCACTTT	CASSRTGGSPLHF
NA	14	NA	TRBV30	TRBJ1-3	TGTGCCTGGAGCCATCCCGTAGGTGGAAACACCATATATTTT	CAWSHPVGGNTIYF
NA	13	NA	TRBV11-2	TRBJ2-7	TGTGCCAGCAGCTTAGACAGAAACTACGAGCAGTACTTC	CASSLDRNYEQYF
TRBD2	14	NA	TRBV7-6	TRBJ2-1	TGTGCCAGCAGCTTAACTAGCGGGGGCAATGAGCAGTTCTTC	CASSLTSGGNEQFF
NA	13	NA	TRBV13	TRBJ2-2	TGTGCCAGCAGCTTGGAAGCTGGGAGAGAGCTGTTTTTT	CASSLEAGRELFF
NA	14	NA	TRBV7-2	TRBJ1-1	TGTGCCAGCAGCTTAATGGGCACGAACACTGAAGCTTTCTTT	CASSLMGTNTEAFF
NA	13	NA	TRBV7-2	TRBJ1-1	TGTGCCAGCAGCTTTTCGGTGAACACTGAAGCTTTCTTT	CASSFSVNTEAFF
TRBD1	15	few	TRBV30	TRBJ1-5	TGTGCCTGGAGCTTGGGGACAGGGTCCGTGGGGCCCCAGCATTTT	CAWSLGTGSVGPQHF
TRBD1	16	NA	TRBV29-1	TRBJ1-4	TGCAGCGCCGGGACAGGGGGCGCATGGGGAAATGAAAAACTGTTTTTT	CSAGTGGAWGNEKLFF
NA	13	NA	TRBV18	TRBJ2-5	TGTGCCAGCTCACCAGGACTCCAAGAGACCCAGTACTTC	CASSPGLQETQYF
NA	15	NA	TRBV6-6	TRBJ2-3	TGTGCCAGCAGGACCGGGACATACAGCACAGATACGCAGTATTTT	CASRTGTYSTDTQYF
NA	16	NA	TRBV7-2	TRBJ2-3	TGTGCCAGCAGCCCCCGTGGGGGTCGAGGACCGGATACGCAGTATTTT	CASSPRGGRGPDTQYF
NA	11	NA	TRBV5-4	TRBJ1-1	TGTGCCAGTACCCTCAACACTGAAGCTTTCTTT	CASTLNTEAFF
NA	15	few	TRBV7-2	TRBJ2-3	TGTGCCAGCAGTTCCCACCAGCCGGGCACAGATACGCAGTATTTT	CASSSHQPGTDTQYF
TRBD1	13	NA	TRBV29-1	TRBJ2-1	TGCAGCGCCCGCCTGGGACAGGGGTATGAGCAGTTCTTC	CSARLGQGYEQFF
NA	13	NA	TRBV29-1	TRBJ2-3	TGCAGCGTTCTTACTATTCGTGGATATACGCAGTATTTT	CSVLTIRGYTQYF
NA	14	once	TRBV7-2	TRBJ2-1	TGTGCCAGCAGCTTAGGGTCAGACAACAATGAGCAGTTCTTC	CASSLGSDNNEQFF
NA	11	NA	TRBV6-5	TRBJ2-3	TGTGCCAGCATGTTTACAGATACGCAGTATTTT	CASMFTDTQYF
TRBD1	14	NA	TRBV6-5	TRBJ2-1	TGTGCCAGCAGTTACTCCCCCGACAGGGACGAGCAGTTCTTC	CASSYSPDRDEQFF
NA	15	NA	TRBV4-3	TRBJ1-6	TGCGCCAGCAGCCAAGGAACGGGAGTAGTTTCACCCCTCCACTTT	CASSQGTGVVSPLHF
NA	11	few	TRBV30	TRBJ1-3	TGTGCCTGGAGCTTGGAGGGAGCCAGTAGTTTT	CAWSLEGASSF